The 14 T cell receptor beta chains below come from one sample, sequenced in a study of T cells in localized non-small cell lung cancer. The repertoire was sequenced with immunoSEQ multiplex PCR; TCRdb's copy has only in-frame clones and lacks some. The sample lists 70,000 to 95,000 clones; roughly 93% were seen once. The sample in question was PBMCs, obtained before any cancer treatment. Receptor source: a woman aged 35-70 years with stage II squamous cell lung carcinoma.

The J gene is TRBJ2-3, the V gene TRBV7-8; 9 nucleotides align to TRBD1. The CDR3 has 15 amino acids. V shed 3 bases and J 4 bases; nucleotides not matched to a gene: 5. The germline V gene has CDR1 SGHVS and CDR2 FQNEAQ. CDR3 protein: CASSFDRGSPDTQYF. CDR3 coding DNA: TGTGCCAGCAGCTTCGACAGGGGGAGTCCAGATACGCAGTATTTT.

The chain couples TRBV7-9 to TRBJ1-2, with 7 bases fitting TRBD1. The germline V gene encodes CDR1 SEHNR and CDR2 FQNEAQ (reference sequence). The CDR3 covers 12 residues. V lost 5 bases to trimming and J lost 6 bases; unmatched junction nucleotides: 3. The CDR3 sequence: CASSLGTDGYTF. The CDR3 DNA sequence: TGTGCCAGCAGCCTCGGGACAGATGGCTACACCTTC.

V is TRBV19 and J is TRBJ2-3, with D unclear. Trimming stripped 3 bases from V and 4 bases from J, with 8 bases between. Germline CDR1 is LNHDA and CDR2 is SQIVND (reference sequence). The CDR3 consists of 13 residues. The DNA of the CDR3 is TGTGCCAGTAGTATTGGTAGCCCAGATACGCAGTATTTT. This gives the protein CASSIGSPDTQYF.

The chain uses TRBV2 and TRBJ2-1, with D maybe TRBD1 (6 bases). The germline V gene encodes CDR1 SNHLY and CDR2 FYNNEI. The CDR3 length is 12 residues. Between the trimmed V and J ends, which lost 4 bases and 9 bases, there was a span of 10 bases. This CDR3 is CASSGGQGEQFF. In nucleotides, the CDR3 is TGTGCCAGCAGTGGGGGGCAGGGTGAGCAGTTCTTC.

The CDR3 DNA reads TGTGCCAGCAGGACAGGGGGCGGTGGCACTGAAGCTTTCTTT. It specifies CASRTGGGGTEAFF. The chain uses TRBV6-6 and TRBJ1-1; 10 bases are shared with TRBD1. Germline V gene lookup returns CDR1 MNHNY and CDR2 SVGAGI (reference sequence). This CDR3 has 14 amino acids. J gave up 4 bases and V 6 bases, and 5 bases lay outside the gene matches.

The chain joins TRBV7-2 to TRBJ1-6; D is unclear. V was clipped by 0 bases and J by 1 base, with 4 bases between them. This CDR3 spans 15 amino acids. The germline V gene encodes CDR1 SGHTA and CDR2 FQGNSA. Here the CDR3 DNA reads TGTGCCAGCAGCTTAGCGCCGTCCTATAATTCACCCCTCCACTTT. Translation: CASSLAPSYNSPLHF.

CDR3: CASSLLQGSSYNEQFF. In DNA form, the CDR3 reads TGTGCCAGCAGTTTATTACAGGGTAGCTCCTACAATGAGCAGTTCTTC. The J gene is TRBJ2-1, the V gene TRBV28; a weak D match, TRBD1 (6 bases). The V gene lost 1 base and the J gene lost 0 bases, with 10 bases spanning the gap. The CDR3 is made up of 16 amino acids. Germline V CDR1 and CDR2: MDHEN, SYDVKM.

This clone was detected only once. The chain is built from TRBV11-2 and TRBJ1-2; D may be TRBD1 (6 bases). V was pared by 3 bases and J by 8 bases, with 13 bases between. The CDR3 is 13 residues long. From germline, CDR1 is SGHAT and CDR2 FQNNGV. CDR3 sequence reads: CASSLRDTVGYTF. CDR3 bases: TGTGCCAGCAGCTTGCGGGACACGGTCGGCTACACCTTC.

The rearrangement links TRBV6-6 to TRBJ2-7; D not certain. V was shortened by 4 bases and J by 7 bases, with 20 bases between the two germline ends. The length of the CDR3 is 15 residues. Germline CDR1 reads MNHNY; CDR2 reads SVGAGI (reference sequence). DNA of the CDR3: TGTGCCAGCAGTTCTCCGTTAGGCCGGGTGGAGGAGCAGTACTTC. The encoded protein is CASSSPLGRVEEQYF.

This clone was detected once. The gene calls are TRBV15 and TRBJ2-3; D is tentatively TRBD1 or TRBD2 (5 bases each). The ends were cut back, 5 bases at V and 0 bases at J, with 12 bases in the middle. CDR1 is LNHNV, CDR2 YYDKDF, per germline (reference sequence). The CDR3 contains 15 residues. The CDR3 reads CATSGTYDSTDTQYF. CDR3 bases: TGTGCCACCAGCGGGACGTACGACAGCACAGATACGCAGTATTTT.

The rearrangement joins TRBV5-1 to TRBJ1-2, with D unclear. The V end was cut by 0 bases, the J end by 2 bases, with 11 bases between. This CDR3 has 15 amino acids. CDR1 and CDR2 from the germline V gene are SGHRS and YFSETQ. The CDR3 sequence: CASSLALKPNYGYTF. The CDR3 DNA sequence: TGCGCCAGCAGCTTGGCGCTGAAACCGAACTATGGCTACACCTTC. The variable domain in full, with the rest retrieved from reference TRBV5-1 and TRBJ1-2, is KAGVTQTPRYLIKTRGQQVTLSCSPISGHRSVSWYQQTPGQGLQFLFEYFSETQRNKGNFPGRFSGRQFSNSRSEMNVSTLELGDSALYLCASSLALKPNYGYTFGSGTRLTVV.

This clone came up once. The chain has TRBV29-1 and TRBJ2-7; 8 bases align to TRBD1. The CDR3 spans 13 residues. Trimming cost V 5 bases and J 6 bases; bases outside gene matches: 9. Germline CDR1 is SQVTM and CDR2 is ANQGSEA. DNA of the CDR3: TGCAGCGTTCGTCCGGACAGGGCCGGCGAGCAGTACTTC. It encodes CSVRPDRAGEQYF.

The chain links TRBV6-1 to TRBJ2-2, with TRBD1 as a possible D gene (5 bases). This CDR3 spans 14 amino acids. Trimming stripped 5 bases from V and 5 bases from J, with 12 bases between. Germline CDR1 is MNHNS and CDR2 is SASEGT. CDR3 residues: CASSNARETGELFF. CDR3 nucleotide sequence: TGTGCCAGCAGTAACGCCAGGGAAACCGGGGAGCTGTTTTTT.

The genes are TRBV18 and TRBJ2-5; the D gene is possibly TRBD2 (6 bases). The V gene lost 0 bases and the J gene lost 2 bases, with 10 bases spanning the gap. The CDR3 contains 15 residues. Germline-derived CDR1 and CDR2 are KGHSH and LQKENI. Written as DNA, the CDR3 is TGTGCCAGCTCACCACCCCTAGCGCCTCAAGAGACCCAGTACTTC. This gives the protein CASSPPLAPQETQYF.